This paragraph covers one T cell receptor beta chain sequence. Its antigen is still unknown. V was cut by 2 bases and J by 8 bases, with 14 bases left in between. This CDR3 region has 14 residues. The V gene's germline CDR1 is SNHLY and CDR2 FYNNEI. This specimen belongs to a study of cytomegalovirus exposure and HLA in healthy donors. Study outcomes and limitations: It was reported in a later analysis that an Asian-associated ancestry cluster showed fewer N-insertions than the 666-donor mean. Cytomegalovirus association was listed for roughly 160 TCR beta chains.

PCR amplification relied on 60 Vbeta primers (plus 13 Jbeta primers). The protocol was immunoSEQ multiplex PCR, while the TCRdb copy is restricted to in-frame clones and leaves out a portion. The sample lists under 95,000 clones; 72% were seen once. The chain joins TRBV2 to TRBJ2-3; possible D gene TRBD2, 5 bases. This receptor was identified in a woman aged 40-49 years in good health and CMV-seropositive. Sequencing was done on a sample of PBMCs. The CDR3 region is CASSEFLAGVTQYF. CDR3 DNA sequence: TGTGCCAGCAGTGAATTTCTCGCGGGTGTTACGCAGTATTTT.